This TCR beta chain was found in a study of blood T cell repertoires in COVID-19 (TCRdb year 2020). Some background on the complete study: Collaborator samples came from the United States, Italy and Spain and covered acute and convalescent phases of COVID-19. The prospective study material was composed of cDNA or gDNA derived from T cells, B-cell-depleted T cells, or PBMCs. The dataset comprised deeply sampled blood TCRbeta repertoires from subjects exposed to, actively infected with, or recovered from COVID-19. The repertoires were released in a freely available public database meant as a resource for research on the immune response to SARS-CoV-2. The samples were drawn from two sources: the first 160 participants of the ongoing ImmuneRACE study, and 950 to 1,500 subjects contributed by 6 global collaborators. Nearly every sample came with metadata listing a de-identified subject ID, COVID-19 status, age in years and sex. Where available, HLA class I and class II types were obtained from metadata supplied by the sample provider rather than from assay-based typing. General findings and caveats noted by the study authors: Clinical and demographic metadata were provided uncurated, with the amount varying by source and participant.

In the prospective study, participants were roughly 18 to 100 years old, resided in under 30 geographic areas of the United States, and were enrolled through a virtual design. In the prospective study, cohorts were assigned on the basis of participant-reported clinical history obtained from a screening survey and a study questionnaire. For ImmuneRACE Cohort 3, a participant was defined as recovered based on two consecutive negative NP/OP PCR tests, clearance by a healthcare professional, or resolution of symptoms. In the prospective study, mobile phlebotomists collected whole blood, serum and a nasopharyngeal or oropharyngeal swab from each participant. Prospective study participants could optionally give additional blood draws and questionnaires over an approximately two-month period. Before DNA extraction, blood samples from the prospective study were shipped at room temperature or frozen. TCRbeta CDR3 regions were amplified from genomic DNA by means of the immunoSEQ Assay, a bias-controlled multiplex PCR. As for the original processing: The number of nucleated cells in each sample was estimated from the amplification of reference gene primers within the assay. To quantify the absolute abundance of each unique TCRbeta CDR3 rearrangement, sequence reads were collapsed and filtered. For each sample, productive Simpson clonality was calculated as the square root of Simpson's diversity index over productive rearrangements. TCRdb holds this immuneACCESS table with in-frame rearrangements only. Some clones are missing; in checked studies, unresolved V genes explain under half, and the rest has no known cause. That table gives V, J and clone size, and the DNA gave D and trimming. A total of roughly 260,000 clones appear in this sample, 86% of them only once. The ten largest clones add up to about 2.6% of the sample.

This clone was found once. What antigen it recognizes has not been identified. No quality values exist for individual bases; no much larger clone is one base distant. The sequence came from a young woman who had recovered from COVID-19. The material sequenced was PBMCs or T cells enriched from blood (not recorded which).

In nucleotides, the sequence is TGTGCCAGCAGTTTCCGGACAGTAGTAGCGGGAGGAGGAACCGGGGAGCTGTTTTTT. It translates to CASSFRTVVAGGGTGELFF. Recombination joined TRBV27 with TRBJ2-2; 10 bases in the middle match TRBD2. The CDR3 runs 19 amino acids, cysteine and phenylalanine included. Only CDR3 DNA is held: 57 bases, read in frame from base 1. The germline V gene (reference sequence) sets CDR1 to MNHEY and CDR2 to SMNVEV. Unmatched junction bases come to 15, with V trimmed by 3 bases and J by 5 bases.